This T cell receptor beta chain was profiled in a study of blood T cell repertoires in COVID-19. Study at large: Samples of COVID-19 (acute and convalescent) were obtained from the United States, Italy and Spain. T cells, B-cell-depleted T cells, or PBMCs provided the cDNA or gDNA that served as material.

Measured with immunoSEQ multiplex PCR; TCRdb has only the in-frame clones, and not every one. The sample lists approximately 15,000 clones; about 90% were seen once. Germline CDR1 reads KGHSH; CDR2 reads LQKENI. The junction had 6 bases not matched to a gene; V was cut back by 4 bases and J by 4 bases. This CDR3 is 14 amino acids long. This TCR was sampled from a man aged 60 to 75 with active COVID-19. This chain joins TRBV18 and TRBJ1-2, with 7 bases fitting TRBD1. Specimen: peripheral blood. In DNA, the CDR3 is TGTGCCAGCTCACTCGGACAGGACCTCTATGGCTACACCTTC. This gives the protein CASSLGQDLYGYTF. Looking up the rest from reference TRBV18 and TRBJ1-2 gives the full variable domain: NAGVMQNPRHLVRRRGQEARLRCSPMKGHSHVYWYRQLPEEGLKFMVYLQKENIIDESGMPKERFSAEFPKEGPSILRIQQVVRGDSAAYFCASSLGQDLYGYTFGSGTRLTVV.